The clone carrying this T cell receptor (beta chain) was seen a handful of times. This specimen comes from a study of patients and donors after allogeneic stem cell transplantation. TCRdb ran MiXCR on the RT-PCR reads and lists one entry per CDR3 protein. The table includes roughly 880,000 distinct CDR3 sequences, more than 15% detected once. This TCR was sampled from a human donor who was either an allogeneic HSCT recipient or a stem cell or donor lymphocyte infusion donor (not recorded which). It is not recorded whose cells these are; they may come from a transplant donor. The sequenced sample was blood, either unsorted or a sorted T cell fraction (not recorded which).

The CDR3 loop is CATAPGLLTDTQYF. The CDR3 DNA reads as TGTGCCACCGCCCCAGGACTACTGACAGATACGCAGTATTTT. J is TRBJ2-3 and V is TRBV24-1; a possible D gene is TRBD2 (6 bases). Between the trimmed V and J ends, which lost 9 bases and 3 bases, there was a span of 15 bases. The CDR3 is made up of 14 amino acids. Germline V CDR1 and CDR2: KGHDR, SFDVKD.